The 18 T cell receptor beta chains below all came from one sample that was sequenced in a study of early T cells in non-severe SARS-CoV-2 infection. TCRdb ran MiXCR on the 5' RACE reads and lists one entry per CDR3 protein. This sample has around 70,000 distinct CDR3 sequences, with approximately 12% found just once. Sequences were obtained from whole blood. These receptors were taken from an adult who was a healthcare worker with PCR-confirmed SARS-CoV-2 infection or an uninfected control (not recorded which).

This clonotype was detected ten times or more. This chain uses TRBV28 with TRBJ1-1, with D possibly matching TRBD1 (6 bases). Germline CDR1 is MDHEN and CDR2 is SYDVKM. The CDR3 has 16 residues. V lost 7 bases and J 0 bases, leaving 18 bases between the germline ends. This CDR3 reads CASTARGRGMNTEAFF. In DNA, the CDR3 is TGTGCCAGCACCGCCAGGGGCCGAGGCATGAACACTGAAGCTTTCTTT.

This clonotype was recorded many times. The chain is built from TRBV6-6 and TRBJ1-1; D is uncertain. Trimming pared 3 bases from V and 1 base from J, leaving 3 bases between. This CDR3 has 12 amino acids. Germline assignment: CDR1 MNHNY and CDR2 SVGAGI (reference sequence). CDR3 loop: CASSYSNTEAFF. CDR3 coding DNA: TGTGCCAGCAGTTATTCGAACACTGAAGCTTTCTTT.

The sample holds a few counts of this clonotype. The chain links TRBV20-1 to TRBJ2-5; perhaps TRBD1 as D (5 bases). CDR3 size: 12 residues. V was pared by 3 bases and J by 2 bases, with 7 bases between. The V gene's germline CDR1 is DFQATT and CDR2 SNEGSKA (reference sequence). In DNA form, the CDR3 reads TGCAGTGCTAGCCGACAGCAAGAGACCCAGTACTTC. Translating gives CSASRQQETQYF.

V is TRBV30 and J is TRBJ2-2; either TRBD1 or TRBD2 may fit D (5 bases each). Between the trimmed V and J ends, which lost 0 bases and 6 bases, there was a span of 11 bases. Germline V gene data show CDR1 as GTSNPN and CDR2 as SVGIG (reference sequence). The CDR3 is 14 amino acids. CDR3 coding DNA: TGTGCCTGGAGTGTACTGAGAGGGGCCGGGGAGCTGTTTTTT. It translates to CAWSVLRGAGELFF.

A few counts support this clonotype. The CDR3 coding sequence is TGTGCCAGCAGTATGGGGACCGCATCCGTCGGCACTGAAGCTTTCTTT. Translated: CASSMGTASVGTEAFF. The chain couples TRBV6-5 to TRBJ1-1; tentatively, D is TRBD1 (5 bases). Germline V CDR1 and CDR2: MNHEY, SVGAGI. The CDR3 contains 16 residues. V was shortened by 5 bases and J by 4 bases, with 20 bases between the two germline ends.

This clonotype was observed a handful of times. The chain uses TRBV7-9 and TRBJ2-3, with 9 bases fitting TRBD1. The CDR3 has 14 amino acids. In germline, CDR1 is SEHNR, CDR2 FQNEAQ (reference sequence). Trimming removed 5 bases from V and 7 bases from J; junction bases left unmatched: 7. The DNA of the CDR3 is TGTGCCAGCAGCCCGACAGGGGGTGGAAATACGCAGTATTTT. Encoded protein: CASSPTGGGNTQYF.

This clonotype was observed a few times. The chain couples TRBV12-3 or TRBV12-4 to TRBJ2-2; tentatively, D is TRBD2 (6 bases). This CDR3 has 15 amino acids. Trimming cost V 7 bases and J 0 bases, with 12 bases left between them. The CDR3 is CASTPWGANTGELFF. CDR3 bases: TGTGCCAGCACCCCCTGGGGGGCGAACACCGGGGAGCTGTTTTTT.

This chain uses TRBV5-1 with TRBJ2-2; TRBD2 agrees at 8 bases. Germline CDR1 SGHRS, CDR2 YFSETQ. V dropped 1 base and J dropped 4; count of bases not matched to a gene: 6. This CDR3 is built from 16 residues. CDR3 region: CASSLISGMGTGELFF. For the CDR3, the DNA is TGCGCCAGCAGCTTGATTAGCGGGATGGGCACCGGGGAGCTGTTTTTT.

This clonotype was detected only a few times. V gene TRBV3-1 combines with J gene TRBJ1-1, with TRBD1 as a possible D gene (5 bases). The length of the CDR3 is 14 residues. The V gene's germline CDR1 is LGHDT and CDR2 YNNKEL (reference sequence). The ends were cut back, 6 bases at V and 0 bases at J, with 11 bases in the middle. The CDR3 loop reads CASSYRIMNTEAFF. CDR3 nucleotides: TGTGCCAGCAGTTACAGGATAATGAACACTGAAGCTTTCTTT.

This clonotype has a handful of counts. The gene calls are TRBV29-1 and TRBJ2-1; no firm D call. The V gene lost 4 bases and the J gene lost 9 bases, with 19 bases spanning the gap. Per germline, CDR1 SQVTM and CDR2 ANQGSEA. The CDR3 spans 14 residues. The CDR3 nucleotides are TGCAGCGTTGTATTTCCCAAGTTTCCAGCTGAGCAGTTCTTC. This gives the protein CSVVFPKFPAEQFF.

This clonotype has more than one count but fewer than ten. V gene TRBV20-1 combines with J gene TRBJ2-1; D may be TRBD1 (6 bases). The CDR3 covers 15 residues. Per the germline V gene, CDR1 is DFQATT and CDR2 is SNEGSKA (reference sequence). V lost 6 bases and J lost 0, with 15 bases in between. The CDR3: CSAPNVQGSYNEQFF. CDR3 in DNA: TGCAGTGCCCCCAACGTACAGGGCTCCTACAATGAGCAGTTCTTC.

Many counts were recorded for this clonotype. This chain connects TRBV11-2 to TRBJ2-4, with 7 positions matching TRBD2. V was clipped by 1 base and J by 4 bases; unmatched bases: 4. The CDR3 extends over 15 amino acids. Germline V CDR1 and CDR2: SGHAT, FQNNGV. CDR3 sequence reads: CASSLGGSGKNIQYF. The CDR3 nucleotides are TGTGCCAGCAGCTTAGGGGGTAGCGGGAAAAACATTCAGTACTTC.

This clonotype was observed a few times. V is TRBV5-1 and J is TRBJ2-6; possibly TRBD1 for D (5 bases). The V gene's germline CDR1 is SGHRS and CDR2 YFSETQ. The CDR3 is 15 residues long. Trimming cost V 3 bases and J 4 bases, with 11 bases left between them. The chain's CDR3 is CASSSRVSGANVLTF. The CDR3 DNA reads TGCGCCAGCAGCTCCAGGGTGTCCGGGGCCAACGTCCTGACTTTC.

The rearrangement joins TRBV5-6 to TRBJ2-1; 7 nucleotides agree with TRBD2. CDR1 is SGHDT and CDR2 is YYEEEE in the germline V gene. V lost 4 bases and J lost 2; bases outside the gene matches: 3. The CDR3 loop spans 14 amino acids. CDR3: CASSLLAAYNEQFF. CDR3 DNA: TGTGCCAGCAGCCTCCTAGCGGCCTACAATGAGCAGTTCTTC.

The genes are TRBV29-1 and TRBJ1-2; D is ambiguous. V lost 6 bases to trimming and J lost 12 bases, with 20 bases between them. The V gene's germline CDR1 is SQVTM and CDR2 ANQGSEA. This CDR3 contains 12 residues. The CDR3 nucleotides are TGCAGCGTCCGGCACCTAGAGGCTCCCCACACCTTC. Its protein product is CSVRHLEAPHTF. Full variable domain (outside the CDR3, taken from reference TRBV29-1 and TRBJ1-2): SAVISQKPSRDICQRGTSLTIQCQVDSQVTMMFWYRQQPGQSLTLIATANQGSEATYESGFVIDKFPISRPNLTFSTLTVSNMSPEDSSIYLCSVRHLEAPHTFGSGTRLTVV.

CDR3: CAISDGTTYEQYF. The CDR3 coding sequence is TGTGCCATCAGTGACGGGACAACCTACGAGCAGTACTTC. The V call is TRBV10-3, the J call TRBJ2-7; maybe TRBD1 (6 bases). The CDR3 runs to 13 residues. Germline CDR1 is ENHRY and CDR2 is SYGVKD. Trimming removed 3 bases from V and 2 bases from J, with 8 bases in between.

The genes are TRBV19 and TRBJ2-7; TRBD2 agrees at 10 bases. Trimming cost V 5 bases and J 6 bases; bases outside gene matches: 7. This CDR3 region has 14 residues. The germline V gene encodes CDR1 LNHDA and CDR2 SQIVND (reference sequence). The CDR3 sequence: CASSLTSGIGEQYF. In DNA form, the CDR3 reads TGTGCCAGTAGTTTAACTAGCGGGATTGGCGAGCAGTACTTC.

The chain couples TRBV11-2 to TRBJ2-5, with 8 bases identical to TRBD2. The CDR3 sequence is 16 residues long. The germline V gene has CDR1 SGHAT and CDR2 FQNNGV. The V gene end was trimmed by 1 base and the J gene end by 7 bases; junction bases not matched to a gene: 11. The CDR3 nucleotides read TGTGCCAGCAGCTTAGGGACGAGCGGGAGTAGAGGGACCCAGTACTTC. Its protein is CASSLGTSGSRGTQYF.